Listed here are 16 T cell receptor beta chains from one sample, sequenced in a study of T cells after yellow fever vaccination (dated by TCRdb to about 2019). Library generation was performed with 5' RACE. Instrument on record: Illumina NovaSeq 6000. In TCRdb, the public reads were trimmed at Q25 with fastp and aligned with MiXCR, with productive beta chains retained. All rows with the same CDR3 protein become a single entry with the most common DNA and genes. The sample data list about 320,000 distinct CDR3 sequences, and 3.5% to 4.5% of these were observed just once. The leading ten clones occupy 15% to 20% of the sample. The treatment or condition label, as the study defines it: live attenuated yellow fever vaccine strain. The specimen comprised PBMCs, sampled 15 days after the yellow fever booster vaccination. Receptor source: a young man who received the YFV17D yellow fever vaccine.

This clonotype was observed a handful of times. This sequence joins TRBV5-1 and TRBJ2-3; D unclear. Trimming removed 5 bases from V and 4 bases from J, with 5 bases in between. CDR1 is SGHRS, CDR2 YFSETQ, per germline. This CDR3 spans 11 amino acids. The CDR3 loop is CASSGSDTQYF. CDR3 sequence (DNA): TGCGCCAGCAGTGGGTCAGATACGCAGTATTTT.

There are many counts of this clonotype. This rearrangement joins TRBV6-2 or TRBV6-3 to TRBJ1-2, with D uncertain. The CDR3 is made up of 13 amino acids. Trimming pared 2 bases from V and 6 bases from J, leaving 10 bases between. Germline CDR1 MNHEY, CDR2 SVGEGT. CDR3 DNA: TGTGCCAGCAGTTACAGGGTTTACGATGGCTACACCTTC. Translation gives CASSYRVYDGYTF.

Only a few counts were recorded for this clonotype. This chain uses TRBV3-1 with TRBJ2-3, with D maybe TRBD2 (5 bases). Germline CDR1 reads LGHDT; CDR2 reads YNNKEL (reference sequence). CDR3 length: 16 residues. Trimming removed 7 bases from V and 0 bases from J, with 17 bases in between. In DNA form, the CDR3 reads TGTGCCAGCAACCCTACGGGCGGGCCGAGCACAGATACGCAGTATTTT. It specifies CASNPTGGPSTDTQYF.

The rearrangement links TRBV3-1 to TRBJ2-2; tentatively, D is TRBD1 (5 bases). This CDR3 spans 14 amino acids. Between the trimmed V and J ends, which lost 3 bases and 7 bases, there was a span of 12 bases. Germline V lookup: CDR1 LGHDT, CDR2 YNNKEL (reference sequence). In DNA, the CDR3 is TGTGCCAGCAGCCACACGACAGAAAACGGGGAGCTGTTTTTT. It yields the protein CASSHTTENGELFF.

This clonotype was seen many times. The CDR3: CASSLGESSNQPQHF. DNA of the CDR3: TGTGCCAGCAGCTTAGGAGAAAGTAGCAATCAGCCCCAGCATTTT. The chain links TRBV7-9 to TRBJ1-5; D gene ambiguous. Germline values: CDR1 SEHNR, CDR2 FQNEAQ (reference sequence). CDR3 length: 15 amino acids. V was trimmed by 1 base and J by 0 bases, leaving 7 bases between them.

This clonotype was observed at least ten times. The chain has TRBV20-1 and TRBJ1-5; 7 bases line up with TRBD1. Germline CDR1 is DFQATT and CDR2 is SNEGSKA (reference sequence). The length of the CDR3 is 15 residues. The ends lost 5 bases at V and 6 bases at J; junction bases unmatched: 13. The CDR3 DNA follows: TGCAGTGCTGCCAATGGGGGCAGGGGGACTCAGCCCCAGCATTTT. Its protein is CSAANGGRGTQPQHF.

This clonotype was detected many times. The chain carries TRBV5-1 and TRBJ2-5, with D maybe TRBD1 (6 bases). In germline, CDR1 is SGHRS, CDR2 YFSETQ. This CDR3 has 15 amino acids. V was trimmed by 4 bases and J by 1 base, leaving 14 bases between them. This CDR3 reads CASSPLQGSQETQYF. The CDR3 DNA reads TGCGCCAGCAGCCCACTACAGGGAAGCCAAGAGACCCAGTACTTC.

This clonotype was seen at least ten times. The chain carries TRBV7-9 and TRBJ1-6, with D tentatively TRBD1 (5 bases). Trimming pared 4 bases from V and 7 bases from J, leaving 14 bases between. The length of the CDR3 is 15 residues. CDR1 and CDR2 (germline): SEHNR, FQNEAQ (reference sequence). The CDR3 nucleotides read TGTGCCAGCAGCTCACTGGCAGGGCCCAATTCACCCCTCCACTTT. Amino acid sequence: CASSSLAGPNSPLHF.

This clonotype has only a few counts. The chain has TRBV6-1 and TRBJ2-5, with D perhaps given as TRBD1 or TRBD2 (6 bases each). The CDR3 consists of 16 residues. Germline V gene data show CDR1 as MNHNS and CDR2 as SASEGT. The germline V and J ends were trimmed by 0 bases and 2 bases, with 13 bases remaining between them. CDR3 sequence (DNA): TGTGCCAGCAGTGAAGCGCTGGGGGGCACGCAAGAGACCCAGTACTTC. Translated: CASSEALGGTQETQYF.

This clonotype was detected many times. The chain couples TRBV5-1 to TRBJ2-1; D is ambiguous. Trimming took off 0 bases at V and 8 bases at J, with 15 bases between the two ends. The CDR3 extends over 15 amino acids. Germline V CDR1 and CDR2: SGHRS, YFSETQ. The CDR3 DNA reads as TGCGCCAGCAGCTTGGGTGGCGATCCTCGGTATGAGCAGTTCTTC. This codes for CASSLGGDPRYEQFF.

This clonotype was counted only a few times. The gene calls are TRBV20-1 and TRBJ2-7; TRBD2 might be the D (6 bases). CDR1 DFQATT and CDR2 SNEGSKA come from the germline V gene (reference sequence). V was clipped by 1 base and J by 2 bases, with 15 bases between them. The CDR3 length is 15 residues. Written as DNA, the CDR3 is TGCAGTGCTAGAGTAGCCGGGACTGACCCCTACGAGCAGTACTTC. It translates to CSARVAGTDPYEQYF.

This sequence joins TRBV5-5 and TRBJ2-3; 7 nucleotides line up with TRBD1. J lost 2 bases, V lost 0 bases, and 12 bases had no gene match. The germline CDR1 and CDR2 sequences are SGHKS and YYEKEE (reference sequence). The CDR3 is made up of 18 amino acids. The CDR3 region is CASSLDVHRGEITDTQYF. CDR3 bases: TGTGCCAGCAGCTTGGACGTCCACAGGGGAGAGATCACAGATACGCAGTATTTT.

The chain employs TRBV6-1 and TRBJ1-2; D remains unclear. The V gene's germline CDR1 is MNHNS and CDR2 SASEGT. With 2 bases removed from V and 8 bases from J, the gap between germline ends came to 21 bases. The CDR3 has 16 amino acids. The CDR3 sequence is CASSENQRVGLGGYTF. CDR3 bases: TGTGCCAGCAGTGAAAACCAGCGGGTCGGGCTTGGAGGCTACACCTTC.

This clonotype was observed many times. The J gene is TRBJ2-7, the V gene TRBV13, with D tentatively TRBD1 (6 bases). Per germline, CDR1 PRHDT and CDR2 FYEKMQ (reference sequence). V lost 3 bases and J lost 1, with 16 bases in between. CDR3 length equals 16 residues. The CDR3 region is CASSFPGIGGSYEQYF. For the CDR3, the DNA is TGTGCCAGCAGCTTCCCCGGGATAGGGGGATCCTACGAGCAGTACTTC. Together with reference TRBV13 and TRBJ2-7, the CDR3 gives the full variable domain: AAGVIQSPRHLIKEKRETATLKCYPIPRHDTVYWYQQGPGQDPQFLISFYEKMQSDKGSIPDRFSAQQFSDYHSELNMSSLELGDSALYFCASSFPGIGGSYEQYFGPGTRLTVT.

The table lists this clonotype with many counts. The V gene is TRBV5-1, the J gene TRBJ2-3, with a tentative D call TRBD1 (6 bases). Germline CDR1 is SGHRS and CDR2 is YFSETQ. The length of the CDR3 is 16 residues. With 0 bases removed from V and 0 bases from J, the gap between germline ends came to 11 bases. CDR3 sequence reads: CASSLGTGSSTDTQYF. As DNA, the CDR3 is TGCGCCAGCAGCTTGGGAACAGGGTCGAGCACAGATACGCAGTATTTT.

This clonotype was recorded many times. This chain connects TRBV11-2 to TRBJ2-3; possibly TRBD1 or TRBD2 for D (5 bases each). The CDR3 contains 17 residues. Germline assignment: CDR1 SGHAT and CDR2 FQNNGV. Trimming removed 2 bases from V and 4 bases from J, with 19 bases in between. The CDR3 nucleotides are TGTGCCAGCAGCTTAAGAGTGTGGGGGTCCTCCGCAGATACGCAGTATTTT. Residues: CASSLRVWGSSADTQYF.